This T cell receptor (beta chain) emerged from a study of cytomegalovirus exposure and HLA in healthy donors. TCRdb's copy holds only in-frame clones and misses some; the assay was immunoSEQ multiplex PCR. The sample contains about 360,000 clones, approximately 90% of which appear only once. The donors were part of the validation cohort, which consisted of about 120 subjects and was separate from the first cohort of 666 subjects. As concerns this clone: Sequence at one end of the junction differs from germline and may be a read error.

The CDR3 sequence is 18 residues long. Germline-derived CDR1 and CDR2 are SGHNT and YENEEA. This clonotype originated in a young woman in good health and CMV-seronegative. The rearrangement uses TRBV11-3 and TRBJ1-6; 7 bases line up with TRBD1. What was sequenced was PBMCs. The CDR3 DNA reads TGTGCCAGCATCTTAGAGACAGGGACAGCCGAAGATAATTCACCCCTCCACTTT. It codes for CASILETGTAEDNSPLHF.